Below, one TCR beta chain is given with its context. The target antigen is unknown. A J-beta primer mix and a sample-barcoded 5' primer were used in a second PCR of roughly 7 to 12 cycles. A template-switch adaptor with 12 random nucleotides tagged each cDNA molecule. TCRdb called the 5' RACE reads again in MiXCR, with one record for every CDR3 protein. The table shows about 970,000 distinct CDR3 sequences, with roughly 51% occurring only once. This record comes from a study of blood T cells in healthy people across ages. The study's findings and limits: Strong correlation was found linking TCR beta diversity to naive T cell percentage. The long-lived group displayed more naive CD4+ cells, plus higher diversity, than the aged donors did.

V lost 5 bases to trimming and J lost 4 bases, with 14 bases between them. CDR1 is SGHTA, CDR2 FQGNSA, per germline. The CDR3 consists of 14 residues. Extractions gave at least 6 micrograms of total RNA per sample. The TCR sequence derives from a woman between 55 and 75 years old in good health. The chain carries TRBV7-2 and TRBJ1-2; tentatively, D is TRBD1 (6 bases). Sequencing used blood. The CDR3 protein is CASSPGQPLYGYTF. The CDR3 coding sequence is TGTGCCAGCAGCCCAGGACAGCCCCTCTATGGCTACACCTTC.